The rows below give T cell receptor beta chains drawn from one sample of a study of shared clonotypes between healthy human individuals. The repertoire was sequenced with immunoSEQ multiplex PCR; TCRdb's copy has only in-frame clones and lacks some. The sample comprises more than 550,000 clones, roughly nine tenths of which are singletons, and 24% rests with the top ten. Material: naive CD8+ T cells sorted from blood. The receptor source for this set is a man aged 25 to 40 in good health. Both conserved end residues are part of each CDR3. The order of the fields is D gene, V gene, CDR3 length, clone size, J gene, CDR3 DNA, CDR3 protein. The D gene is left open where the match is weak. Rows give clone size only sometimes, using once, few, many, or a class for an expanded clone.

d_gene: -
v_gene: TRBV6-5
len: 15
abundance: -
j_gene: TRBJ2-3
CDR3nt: TGTGCCAGCAGTTACGGGGGGGGCCTCACAGATACGCAGTATTTT
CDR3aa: CASSYGGGLTDTQYF

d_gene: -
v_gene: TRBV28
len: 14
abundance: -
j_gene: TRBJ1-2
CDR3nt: TGTGCCGAAGACTCCCAGACAGTGAACTATGGCTACACCTTC
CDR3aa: CAEDSQTVNYGYTF

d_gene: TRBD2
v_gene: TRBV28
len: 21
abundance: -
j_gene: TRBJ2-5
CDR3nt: TGTGCCAGCAGTTTAGCCCCAGGGGCAATAGTTGAGGGCGGGAGGCCGGAGACCCAGTACTTC
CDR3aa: CASSLAPGAIVEGGRPETQYF

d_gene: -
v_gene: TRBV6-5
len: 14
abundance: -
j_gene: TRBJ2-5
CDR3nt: TGTGCCAGCAGCTCTCTAGCGACCCAAGAGACCCAGTACTTC
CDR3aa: CASSSLATQETQYF

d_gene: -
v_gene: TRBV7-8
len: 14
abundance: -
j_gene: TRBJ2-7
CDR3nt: TGTGCCAGCAGCCCGGCGGACGGTTACTACGAGCAGTACTTC
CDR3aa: CASSPADGYYEQYF

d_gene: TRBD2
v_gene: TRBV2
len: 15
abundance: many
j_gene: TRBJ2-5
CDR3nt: TGTGCCAGCGGGAGACTAGCGGGGTCGCGGGAGACCCAGTACTTC
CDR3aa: CASGRLAGSRETQYF

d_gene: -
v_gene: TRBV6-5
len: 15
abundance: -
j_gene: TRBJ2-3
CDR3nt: TGTGCCAGCAGATCACAGGTTCTCCTCACAGATACGCAGTATTTT
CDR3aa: CASRSQVLLTDTQYF

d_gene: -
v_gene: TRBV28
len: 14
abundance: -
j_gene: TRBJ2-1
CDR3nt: TGTGCCAGCAGTTTTCTAGAGGGAGGCAATGAGCAGTTCTTC
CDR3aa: CASSFLEGGNEQFF

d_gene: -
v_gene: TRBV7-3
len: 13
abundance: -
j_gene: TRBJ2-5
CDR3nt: TGTGCCAGCAGCCCCAGGGTGGCGGGGACCCAGTACTTC
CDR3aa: CASSPRVAGTQYF

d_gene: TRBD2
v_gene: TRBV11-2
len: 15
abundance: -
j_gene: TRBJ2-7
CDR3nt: TGTGCCAGCAGCGCCCCGGGACTAGCGCACTACGAGCAGTACTTC
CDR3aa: CASSAPGLAHYEQYF

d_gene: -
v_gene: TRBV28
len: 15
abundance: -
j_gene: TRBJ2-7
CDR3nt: TGTGCCAGCACCTCCGGTAGCGACCTCTCCTACGAGCAGTACTTC
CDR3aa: CASTSGSDLSYEQYF

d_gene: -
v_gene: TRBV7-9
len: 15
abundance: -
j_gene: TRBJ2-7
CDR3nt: TGTGCCAGCAGCCCTCCAAGGGGGAGGACCTACGAGCAGTACTTC
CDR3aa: CASSPPRGRTYEQYF

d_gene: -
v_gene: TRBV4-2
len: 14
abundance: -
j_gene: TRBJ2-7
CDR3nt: TGTGCCAGCAGCCAAGATTTGGGTTCCTACGAGCAGTACTTC
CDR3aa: CASSQDLGSYEQYF

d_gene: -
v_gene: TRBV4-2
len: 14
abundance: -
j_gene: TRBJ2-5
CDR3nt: TGTGCCAGCAGCCAAGTAAGGGACCAAGAGACCCAGTACTTC
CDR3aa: CASSQVRDQETQYF

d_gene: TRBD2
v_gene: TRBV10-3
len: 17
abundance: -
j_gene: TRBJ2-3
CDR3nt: TGTGCCATCAGCCCCACCTCCGGGACTAGCGGGAGGAATACGCAGTATTTT
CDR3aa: CAISPTSGTSGRNTQYF

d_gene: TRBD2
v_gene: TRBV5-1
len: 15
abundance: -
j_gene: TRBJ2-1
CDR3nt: TGCGCCAGCAGCACGGGGACTAGCAGTCACAATGAGCAGTTCTTC
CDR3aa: CASSTGTSSHNEQFF

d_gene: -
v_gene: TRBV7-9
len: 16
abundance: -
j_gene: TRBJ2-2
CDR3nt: TGTGCCAGCAGCTCGCAACTTAGCGTGAACACCGGGGAGCTGTTTTTT
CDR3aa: CASSSQLSVNTGELFF

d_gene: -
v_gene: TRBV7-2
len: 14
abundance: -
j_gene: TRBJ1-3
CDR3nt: TGTGCCAGCAGGAGGGACGTTACATGGGACACCATATATTTT
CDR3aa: CASRRDVTWDTIYF

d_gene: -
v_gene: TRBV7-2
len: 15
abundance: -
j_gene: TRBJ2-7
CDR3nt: TGTGCCAGCAGCTCCGTACAGGGGGGGATGTACGAGCAGTACTTC
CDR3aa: CASSSVQGGMYEQYF

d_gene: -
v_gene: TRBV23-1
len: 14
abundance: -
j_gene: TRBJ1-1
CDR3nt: TGCGCCAGCAGTCCTCGGACCCGCTACACTGAAGCTTTCTTT
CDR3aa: CASSPRTRYTEAFF

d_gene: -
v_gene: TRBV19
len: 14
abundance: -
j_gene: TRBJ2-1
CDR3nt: TGTGCCAGTAGTGTTAGCTTAGGGGCTAATGAGCAGTTCTTC
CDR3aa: CASSVSLGANEQFF

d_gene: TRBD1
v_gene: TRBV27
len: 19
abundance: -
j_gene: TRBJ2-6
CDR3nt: TGTGCCAGCAGAGGCCTGTTAGGACAGGGGGTCTCTGGGGCCAACGTCCTGACTTTC
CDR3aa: CASRGLLGQGVSGANVLTF

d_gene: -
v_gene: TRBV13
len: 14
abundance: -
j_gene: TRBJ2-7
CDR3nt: TGTGCCAGCAGCCCGATCGTGAGGGACTACGAGCAGTACTTC
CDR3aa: CASSPIVRDYEQYF

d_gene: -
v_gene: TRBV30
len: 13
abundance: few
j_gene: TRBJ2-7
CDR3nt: TGTGCCTGGACGAGGGGGGGCTCCTACGAGCAGTACTTC
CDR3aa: CAWTRGGSYEQYF

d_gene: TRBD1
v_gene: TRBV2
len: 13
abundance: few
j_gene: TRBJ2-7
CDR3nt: TGTGCCAGCATAGGGACAGAAGTCTACGAGCAGTACTTC
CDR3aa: CASIGTEVYEQYF

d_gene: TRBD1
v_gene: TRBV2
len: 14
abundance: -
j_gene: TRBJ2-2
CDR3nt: TGTGCCACGGCGGGACAGGGACCCACCGGGGAGCTGTTTTTT
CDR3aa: CATAGQGPTGELFF

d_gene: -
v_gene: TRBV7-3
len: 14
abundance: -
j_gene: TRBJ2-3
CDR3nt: TGTGCCAGCAGCTTTTCGGGCTTCGGAGATACGCAGTATTTT
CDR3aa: CASSFSGFGDTQYF

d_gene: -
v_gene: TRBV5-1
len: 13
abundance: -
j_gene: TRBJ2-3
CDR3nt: TGCGCCAGCAGCTTGGAAGGCACAGATACGCAGTATTTT
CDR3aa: CASSLEGTDTQYF

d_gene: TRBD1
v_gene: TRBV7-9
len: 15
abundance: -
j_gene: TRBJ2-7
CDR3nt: TGTGCCAGCAGCCCCACCGGACAGGGTGCCTACGAGCAGTACTTC
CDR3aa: CASSPTGQGAYEQYF

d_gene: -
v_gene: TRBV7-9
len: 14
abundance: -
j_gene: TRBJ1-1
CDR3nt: TGTGCCAGCAGCTTAACACAGGAGAACACTGAAGCTTTCTTT
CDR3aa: CASSLTQENTEAFF

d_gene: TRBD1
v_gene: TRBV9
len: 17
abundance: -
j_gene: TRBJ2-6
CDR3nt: TGTGCCAGTCTCGCCCGGACAGGAGACTCTGGGGCCAACGTCCTGACTTTC
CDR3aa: CASLARTGDSGANVLTF

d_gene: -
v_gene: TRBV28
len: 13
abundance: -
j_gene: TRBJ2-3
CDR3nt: TGTGCCAGCAGTTACGGTAGTGCAGATACGCAGTATTTT
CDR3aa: CASSYGSADTQYF

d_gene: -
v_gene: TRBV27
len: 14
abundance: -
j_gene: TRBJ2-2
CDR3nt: TGTGCCAGCAGTGGCTGGGAAAAAACCGGGGAGCTGTTTTTT
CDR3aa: CASSGWEKTGELFF

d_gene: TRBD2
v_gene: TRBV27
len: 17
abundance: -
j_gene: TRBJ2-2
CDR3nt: TGTGCCAGCAGTTTATCCGGTAGCGGGAGGGGGACCGGGGAGCTGTTTTTT
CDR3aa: CASSLSGSGRGTGELFF

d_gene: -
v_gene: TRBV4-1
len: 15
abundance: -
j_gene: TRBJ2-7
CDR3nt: TGCGCCAGCAGCCCCCGAAGTCGGGGGCGAGACGAGCAGTACTTC
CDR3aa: CASSPRSRGRDEQYF

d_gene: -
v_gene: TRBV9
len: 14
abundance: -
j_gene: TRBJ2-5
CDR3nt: TGTGCCAGCAGCGTAGGTGGGGTACAAGAGACCCAGTACTTC
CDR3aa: CASSVGGVQETQYF

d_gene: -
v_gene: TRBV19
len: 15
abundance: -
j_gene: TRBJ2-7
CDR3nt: TGTGCCAGTAGTATTGGGTCAGGAAGCTCCTACGAGCAGTACTTC
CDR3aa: CASSIGSGSSYEQYF

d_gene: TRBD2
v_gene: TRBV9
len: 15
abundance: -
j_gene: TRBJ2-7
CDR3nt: TGTGCCAGCACCGCTCCCCGGGCGGGAGAACACGAGCAGTACTTC
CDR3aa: CASTAPRAGEHEQYF

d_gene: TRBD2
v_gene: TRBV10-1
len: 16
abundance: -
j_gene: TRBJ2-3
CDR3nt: TGCGCCAGCAGTGCCATTCTAGCGGGAGAGATAGATACGCAGTATTTT
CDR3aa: CASSAILAGEIDTQYF

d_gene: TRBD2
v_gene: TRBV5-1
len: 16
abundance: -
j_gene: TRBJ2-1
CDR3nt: TGCGCCAGCAGCTTGTTAGCGGGAGACGGCTACAATGAGCAGTTCTTC
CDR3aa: CASSLLAGDGYNEQFF

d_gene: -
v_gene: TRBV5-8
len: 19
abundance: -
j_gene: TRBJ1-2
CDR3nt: TGTGCCAGCAGCTGGCCCGCAGGGCCTTCATCGGTAAGGTGGAATGGCTACACCTTC
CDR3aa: CASSWPAGPSSVRWNGYTF

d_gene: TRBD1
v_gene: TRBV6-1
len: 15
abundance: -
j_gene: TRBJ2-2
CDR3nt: TGTGCCAGCAGTCTGCGGACAGGGGGGGAACGGGAGCTGTTTTTT
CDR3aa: CASSLRTGGERELFF

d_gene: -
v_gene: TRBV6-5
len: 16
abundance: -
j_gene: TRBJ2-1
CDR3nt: TGTGCCAGCAGTTTTAGCGGACCTGAGGGCTACAATGAGCAGTTCTTC
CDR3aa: CASSFSGPEGYNEQFF

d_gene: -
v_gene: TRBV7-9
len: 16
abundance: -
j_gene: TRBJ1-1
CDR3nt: TGTGCCAGCAGCCCCTTAGGGCGGGAGATGAACACTGAAGCTTTCTTT
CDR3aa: CASSPLGREMNTEAFF

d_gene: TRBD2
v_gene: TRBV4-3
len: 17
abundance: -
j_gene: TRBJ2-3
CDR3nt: TGCGCCAGCAGCCCGGGACTAGCGGGAGGGATCACAGATACGCAGTATTTT
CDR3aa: CASSPGLAGGITDTQYF